Listed below are T cell receptor beta chains from one sample, sequenced in a study of T cell changes during pregnancy in multiple sclerosis. The data were produced by immunoSEQ multiplex PCR, yet TCRdb's version contains in-frame clones alone and is incomplete. The sample records 70,000 to 95,000 clones, 75% to 90% being singletons. The sample in question was peripheral blood, obtained before pregnancy. All receptors derive from a female donor with multiple sclerosis, enrolled in a pregnancy study. Both conserved end residues are part of each CDR3. A D gene is named only where the DNA matches it firmly. For some rows the clone size is stated as once, few or many, or as a class when expanded; others skip it.

j_call clone_size v_call d_call cdr3_aa cdr3_nt
TRBJ1-4 NA TRBV2 TRBD1 CASNGQGSEKLFF TGTGCCAGCAATGGACAGGGGAGTGAAAAACTGTTTTTT
TRBJ2-6 once TRBV5-6 NA CASSYGGANVLTF TGTGCCAGCAGCTACGGTGGGGCCAACGTCCTGACTTTC
TRBJ1-6 NA TRBV2 TRBD1 CASRSTGSGNSPLHF TGTGCCAGCCGGTCGACAGGGAGTGGTAATTCACCCCTCCACTTT
TRBJ1-6 NA TRBV7-2 TRBD1 CASSLVFWTGEGSPLHF TGTGCCAGCAGCTTAGTGTTTTGGACAGGCGAGGGTTCACCCCTCCACTTT
TRBJ1-1 NA TRBV30 NA CAWGPDRNTEAFF TGTGCCTGGGGACCTGACAGAAACACTGAAGCTTTCTTT
TRBJ1-5 NA TRBV19 NA CASTWQVNQPQHF TGTGCCAGTACGTGGCAGGTAAATCAGCCCCAGCATTTT
TRBJ1-2 NA TRBV6-5 NA CASSYLQGYYGYTF TGTGCCAGCAGTTACCTTCAGGGATACTATGGCTACACCTTC
TRBJ2-1 NA TRBV27 NA CASSLRAGVGNEQFF TGTGCCAGCAGTTTAAGGGCAGGGGTGGGGAATGAGCAGTTCTTC
TRBJ1-4 NA TRBV6-6 TRBD1 CASSPRDRGEKLFF TGTGCCAGCAGTCCCCGGGACAGGGGGGAAAAACTGTTTTTT
TRBJ2-1 NA TRBV7-2 NA CASSLGSGPFF TGTGCCAGCAGCTTAGGGTCAGGGCCGTTCTTC
TRBJ2-7 NA TRBV9 NA CASSPGPGHTYEQYF TGTGCCAGCAGCCCCGGGCCAGGGCACACCTACGAGCAGTACTTC
TRBJ2-5 NA TRBV9 TRBD1 CASSETLGQAFGETQYF TGTGCCAGCAGCGAAACCCTCGGACAGGCCTTCGGGGAGACCCAGTACTTC
TRBJ1-5 NA TRBV2 TRBD1 CASSPTGLGYQPQHF TGTGCCAGCAGCCCGACAGGGTTGGGGTATCAGCCCCAGCATTTT
TRBJ1-3 NA TRBV2 NA CASAEAGNTIYF TGTGCCAGCGCCGAGGCGGGAAACACCATATATTTT
TRBJ2-2 NA TRBV9 TRBD2 CASSVPSGGKVGELFF TGTGCCAGCAGCGTTCCTAGCGGGGGGAAGGTCGGGGAGCTGTTTTTT
TRBJ1-1 few TRBV20-1 NA CSATGNTEAFF TGCAGTGCTACAGGGAACACTGAAGCTTTCTTT
TRBJ2-5 NA TRBV9 TRBD2 CASGGGGEPQETQYF TGTGCCAGCGGCGGGGGGGGAGAACCCCAAGAGACCCAGTACTTC
TRBJ2-5 NA TRBV7-2 NA CASSLGTARAQYF TGTGCCAGCAGCTTAGGGACTGCTAGGGCCCAGTACTTC
TRBJ2-3 NA TRBV5-1 TRBD2 CASSLIAGSTDTQYF TGCGCCAGCAGCTTAATAGCGGGGAGCACAGATACGCAGTATTTT
TRBJ1-6 NA TRBV5-1 NA CASSLDRANLPLHF TGCGCCAGCAGCTTGGACAGGGCTAATTTACCCCTCCACTTT
TRBJ2-1 once TRBV7-8 NA CASSRYRQASYNEQFF TGTGCCAGCAGCCGCTACCGACAGGCCTCCTACAATGAGCAGTTCTTC